This is a list of T cell receptor beta chains from one sample in a study of T cell changes during pregnancy in multiple sclerosis. The table came from immunoSEQ multiplex PCR; TCRdb's copy has only in-frame clones and leaves some out. This sample has 65,000 to 70,000 clones, with around 92% found just once. The specimen comprised peripheral blood, sampled in the third trimester of pregnancy. All receptors derive from a female donor in good health, enrolled as a control in a pregnancy study. Both conserved end residues are part of each CDR3. D genes are given only for firm matches. Some rows have no size entry. The others give once, few or many, or a class for an expanded clone.

J,D,size,V,DNA,CDR3
TRBJ1-1,-,-,TRBV29-1,TGCAGCGTTGAACAGGGAACTGAAGCTTTCTTT,CSVEQGTEAFF
TRBJ1-1,-,-,TRBV18,TGTGCCAGCTCACCCCCTTCGGCGGGGTCCACTGAAGCTTTCTTT,CASSPPSAGSTEAFF
TRBJ2-7,TRBD2,-,TRBV28,TGTGCCAGCAGTTCACTAGCGGGAGGGCCCCACGAGCAGTACTTC,CASSSLAGGPHEQYF
TRBJ2-7,-,-,TRBV7-5,TGTGCCAGAAGCCCCGGGGTTGGCGAGCAGTACTTC,CARSPGVGEQYF
TRBJ2-5,TRBD1,once,TRBV7-6,TGTGCCAGCAGCTCTCGACAGGGTCGGGAGACCCAGTACTTC,CASSSRQGRETQYF
TRBJ2-1,TRBD1,-,TRBV27,TGTGCCAGCAGTGCCACAGGGGGGCTCTACAATGAGCAGTTCTTC,CASSATGGLYNEQFF
TRBJ1-2,-,-,TRBV29-1,TGCAGCGTTGGGGCCAGGGATCACACCTTC,CSVGARDHTF
TRBJ2-5,TRBD1,-,TRBV14,TGTGCCAGCAGCCCCACGGGACAGGGTGAGACCCAGTACTTC,CASSPTGQGETQYF
TRBJ1-4,-,few,TRBV15,TGTGCCACCAGCAGAGACCCCCAGGGCAATGAAAAACTGTTTTTT,CATSRDPQGNEKLFF
TRBJ2-2,TRBD2,-,TRBV7-9,TGTGCCAGCAGCTTGACTAGCGGGAACACCGGGGAGCTGTTTTTT,CASSLTSGNTGELFF
TRBJ2-3,-,-,TRBV7-2,TGTGCCAGCAGCCCCCGAGGTACCACAGATACGCAGTATTTT,CASSPRGTTDTQYF
TRBJ2-7,-,-,TRBV19,TGTGCCAGTAGTGCGGGAAGACGTTACGAGCAGTACTTC,CASSAGRRYEQYF
TRBJ1-2,TRBD1,-,TRBV10-2,TGCGCCAGCAGTGAGGTGGCAGGGGGCGGCTACACCTTC,CASSEVAGGGYTF
TRBJ2-5,TRBD2,-,TRBV30,TGTGCCTGGAGTGATGGACTAGTAATTCGAGAGACCCAGTACTTC,CAWSDGLVIRETQYF
TRBJ2-7,TRBD2,-,TRBV13,TGTGCCAGCAGCTTAGCCGGGAGGGGCTCCTACGAGCAGTACTTC,CASSLAGRGSYEQYF
TRBJ1-1,TRBD1,-,TRBV15,TGTGCCACCGCACAGGGGGTCAACACTGAAGCTTTCTTT,CATAQGVNTEAFF
TRBJ2-1,-,-,TRBV6-4,TGTGCCAGCAGCCCCGGGGTAGCGTACAATGAGCAGTTCTTC,CASSPGVAYNEQFF
TRBJ2-1,TRBD2,-,TRBV19,TGTGCCAGTACCCCCATAGCGGGAATTTCCTACAATGAGCAGTTCTTC,CASTPIAGISYNEQFF
TRBJ2-5,TRBD1,-,TRBV4-2,TGTGCCAGCAGCCAATCACAGGGGCACCAAGAGACCCAGTACTTC,CASSQSQGHQETQYF
TRBJ2-5,-,-,TRBV5-6,TGTGCCAGCAGCTTATTCGTCGGAGGGGCCCTCACCCAGGGGACCCAGTACTTC,CASSLFVGGALTQGTQYF
TRBJ2-7,TRBD1,-,TRBV2,TGTGCCAGCAGTCAGTCGAGACAGGGGACCTACGAGCAGTACTTC,CASSQSRQGTYEQYF
TRBJ2-5,-,-,TRBV9,TGTGCCAGCAGCCCAACCACGTTGTGGGCGGAGACCCAGTACTTC,CASSPTTLWAETQYF
TRBJ1-2,TRBD1,-,TRBV9,TGTGCCAGCAGCGCGGACAGGGGCTATGGCTACACCTTC,CASSADRGYGYTF